These 31 T cell receptor beta chains share one sample of origin, sequenced in a study of T cell responses to AZD1222 COVID-19 vaccine. Sequencing used immunoSEQ multiplex PCR; TCRdb keeps in-frame clones, though not all of them. The profile shows around 140,000 clones, more than 85% of them singletons. Sequences were derived from peripheral blood, sampled on day 0 of AZD1222 vaccination. These TCRs come from an adult in good health.

The J gene is TRBJ2-2, the V gene TRBV2; 8 bases fit TRBD1. The CDR3 length is 13 residues. CDR1 and CDR2 from the germline V gene are SNHLY and FYNNEI. Losses at the gene ends were 10 bases for V and 4 bases for J; bases not matched to a gene: 5. Here the CDR3 reads CATQGAVTGELFF. The CDR3 nucleotides are TGTGCCACCCAGGGGGCGGTCACCGGGGAGCTGTTTTTT.

V usage is TRBV19 and J usage is TRBJ2-2, with TRBD2 matching 10 bases. The CDR3 contains 18 residues. V lost 7 bases to trimming and J lost 0 bases; unmatched junction nucleotides: 11. Germline CDR1 and CDR2: LNHDA and SQIVND (reference sequence). In nucleotides, the CDR3 is TGTGCCAGTACAGCACTAGCGGGGAGGAACACGAACACCGGGGAGCTGTTTTTT. Its translation: CASTALAGRNTNTGELFF.

This clone turned up a few times. The CDR3 DNA reads TGCGCCAGCAGCTGGAGGGACAGGGGCTCTGGAAACACCATATATTTT. This translates into CASSWRDRGSGNTIYF. The rearrangement joins TRBV5-1 to TRBJ1-3, with TRBD1 matching over 10 bases. Germline V gene data show CDR1 as SGHRS and CDR2 as YFSETQ. Trimming at V came to 3 bases and at J to 0 bases, leaving 3 bases not matched to a gene. The CDR3 length is 16 residues.

This chain links TRBV6-5 with TRBJ2-3, with 7 bases fitting TRBD2. Germline V gene lookup returns CDR1 MNHEY and CDR2 SVGAGI. The V segment lost 6 bases and the J segment 0 bases; nucleotides outside the gene matches: 6. This CDR3 contains 15 residues. CDR3 in amino acids: CASRAGSTSTDTQYF. CDR3 coding DNA: TGTGCCAGCAGAGCGGGATCTACTAGCACAGATACGCAGTATTTT.

The gene calls are TRBV6-2 or TRBV6-3 and TRBJ2-2; D not resolved. V lost 5 bases and J 7 bases, leaving 20 bases between the germline ends. This CDR3 is built from 16 residues. Germline CDR1 and CDR2: MNHEY and SVGEGT. The CDR3 nucleotides are TGTGCCAGCAGTGAGACCGGGCCGACTGGCAGCGGGGAGCTGTTTTTT. This translates into CASSETGPTGSGELFF.

The V call is TRBV7-2, the J call TRBJ2-7, with 7 bases that match TRBD1. V lost 3 bases, J lost 3 bases, and 11 bases stayed unmatched. The CDR3 totals 16 residues. Germline CDR1 SGHTA, CDR2 FQGNSA. DNA for the CDR3: TGTGCCAGCAGCTTCCTCTCCGGGACAGAGATCTACGAGCAGTACTTC. Translating gives CASSFLSGTEIYEQYF.

CDR3 residues: CASSLTGGVPYNEQFF. CDR3 sequence (DNA): TGCGCCAGCTCCTTAACAGGGGGCGTCCCCTACAATGAGCAGTTCTTC. This chain connects TRBV23-1 to TRBJ2-1; 9 positions match TRBD1. TRBV23-1 is identified as an open reading frame with a role that is uncertain. The CDR3 has 16 amino acids. The trim removed 8 bases at V and 2 bases at J, leaving 10 bases unmatched.

The chain has TRBV6-5 and TRBJ2-7, with unresolved D. The CDR3 totals 12 residues. Germline assignment: CDR1 MNHEY and CDR2 SVGAGI. The V end lost 6 bases, the J end lost 7 bases, and 13 bases lay between the germline ends. The CDR3 region is CASSPGLGEQYF. The CDR3 coding sequence is TGTGCCAGCAGCCCCGGCCTTGGGGAGCAGTACTTC.

V gene TRBV19 combines with J gene TRBJ1-4; D is uncertain. CDR1 and CDR2 (germline): LNHDA, SQIVND (reference sequence). The CDR3 totals 12 residues. The germline V and J ends were trimmed by 7 bases and 8 bases, with 11 bases remaining between them. The CDR3 is CASNGRKEKLFF. In nucleotides, the CDR3 is TGTGCCAGTAATGGAAGGAAGGAAAAACTGTTTTTT.

The chain recombines TRBV19 with TRBJ2-7; 8 nucleotides agree with TRBD2. The J segment lost 7 bases and the V segment lost 7 bases, leaving 12 bases of the junction unmatched. Germline CDR1 LNHDA, CDR2 SQIVND (reference sequence). The CDR3 is 14 amino acids. The CDR3 nucleotides are TGTGCCAGTAAAACATCGGGAGGGCCGGGGGAGCAGTACTTC. This encodes CASKTSGGPGEQYF.

This clone came up once. V gene TRBV6-5 combines with J gene TRBJ2-2; D remains ambiguous. The V end lost 7 bases, the J end lost 1 base, and 10 bases lay between the germline ends. This CDR3 has 14 residues. In germline, CDR1 is MNHEY, CDR2 SVGAGI. The CDR3 DNA sequence: TGTGCCAGCATCTCGAGGAAGAACACCGGGGAGCTGTTTTTT. Translated, it gives CASISRKNTGELFF.

This chain joins TRBV6-2 or TRBV6-3 and TRBJ1-1, with TRBD1 identical over 9 bases. The CDR3 is made up of 16 amino acids. V gave up 2 bases and J gave up 3 bases; unmatched junction bases: 7. Germline V gene data show CDR1 as MNHEY and CDR2 as SVGEGT. CDR3 loop: CASSYGQGRVDTEAFF. CDR3 nucleotides: TGTGCCAGCAGTTACGGACAGGGGCGAGTGGACACTGAAGCTTTCTTT.

This clone was picked up a small number of times. CDR3 residues: CASSQMGAGEKLFF. Here the CDR3 DNA reads TGTGCCAGCAGCCAGATGGGGGCGGGTGAAAAACTGTTTTTT. This chain connects TRBV3-1 (or the pseudogene TRBV3-2) to TRBJ1-4, with D possibly TRBD1 on 6 matching bases. Germline V gene sequence: CDR1 LGHDT, CDR2 YNNKEL (reference sequence). CDR3 length equals 14 residues. The V end lost 3 bases, the J end lost 7 bases, and 12 bases lay between the germline ends.

The chain has TRBV5-4 and TRBJ2-5; TRBD2 aligns across 9 bases. From germline, CDR1 is SGHNT and CDR2 YYREEE (reference sequence). Unmatched junction bases numbered 11, after V lost 0 bases and J lost 5 bases. There are 17 residues in the CDR3. The CDR3 DNA sequence: TGTGCCAGCAGCTTGGGTGCGGGAGGGCCCCCTACGGAGACCCAGTACTTC. It specifies CASSLGAGGPPTETQYF. The full variable domain, its missing parts supplied by reference TRBV5-4 and TRBJ2-5, is ETGVTQSPTHLIKTRGQQVTLRCSSQSGHNTVSWYQQALGQGPQFIFQYYREEENGRGNFPPRFSGLQFPNYSSELNVNALELDDSALYLCASSLGAGGPPTETQYFGPGTRLLVL.

The rearrangement uses TRBV11-2 and TRBJ2-3; no clear D. Looked up from germline, CDR1 is SGHAT and CDR2 is FQNNGV. The CDR3 loop spans 12 amino acids. V was clipped by 7 bases and J by 6 bases, with 11 bases between them. The CDR3 nucleotides read TGTGCCAGCAAACCCTGGTCGGATACGCAGTATTTT. It codes for CASKPWSDTQYF. Full variable domain (outside the CDR3, taken from reference TRBV11-2 and TRBJ2-3): EAGVAQSPRYKIIEKRQSVAFWCNPISGHATLYWYQQILGQGPKLLIQFQNNGVVDDSQLPKDRFSAERLKGVDSTLKIQPAKLEDSAVYLCASKPWSDTQYFGPGTRLTVL.

The chain has TRBV28 and TRBJ2-1; D might be TRBD2 (5 bases). CDR3 size: 14 residues. Between the trimmed V and J ends, which lost 9 bases and 5 bases, there was a span of 17 bases. Germline assignment: CDR1 MDHEN and CDR2 SYDVKM. The CDR3 DNA is TGTGCCAGTTCAGAGTGGCTAGCCGACAATGAGCAGTTCTTC. Translated: CASSEWLADNEQFF.

The rearrangement joins TRBV4-3 to TRBJ1-4; D is undetermined. V gave up 0 bases and J gave up 0 bases, with 14 bases separating them. CDR1 is LGHNA and CDR2 is YSLEER in the germline V gene. The CDR3 extends over 18 amino acids. This chain's CDR3 is CASSQDPPGSATNEKLFF. The CDR3 nucleotides are TGCGCCAGCAGCCAAGATCCCCCAGGATCTGCAACTAATGAAAAACTGTTTTTT.

The rearrangement links TRBV13 to TRBJ2-1; 9 bases align to TRBD2. CDR1 is PRHDT and CDR2 is FYEKMQ in the germline V gene (reference sequence). J was trimmed by 4 bases and V by 6 bases; bases with no gene match: 10. The CDR3 runs to 16 residues. The CDR3 DNA reads TGTGCCAGCAGACACCCCTCTAGCGGGGTATACAATGAGCAGTTCTTC. It is translated as CASRHPSSGVYNEQFF.

The J gene is TRBJ2-7, the V gene TRBV7-8, with TRBD2 as a possible D gene (6 bases). CDR1 and CDR2 from the germline V gene are SGHVS and FQNEAQ. The CDR3 sequence is 13 residues long. V lost 5 bases and J lost 7, with 15 bases in between. The CDR3 coding sequence is TGTGCCAGCAGCCCACCGGGAGTAGGAGAGCAGTACTTC. This encodes CASSPPGVGEQYF. Variable domain in full (rest from reference TRBV7-8 and TRBJ2-7): GAGVSQSPRYKVAKRGQDVALRCDPISGHVSLFWYQQALGQGPEFLTYFQNEAQLDKSGLPSDRFFAERPEGSVSTLKIQRTQQEDSAVYLCASSPPGVGEQYFGPGTRLTVT.

The CDR3 sequence: CSGRELYGYTF. In DNA form, the CDR3 reads TGCAGCGGCCGGGAGCTCTATGGCTACACCTTC. The chain recombines TRBV29-1 with TRBJ1-2, with D unresolved. The CDR3 spans 11 residues. Deletions cut 7 bases from V and 4 bases from J, with 10 bases between. CDR1 is SQVTM and CDR2 is ANQGSEA in the germline V gene. The full variable domain, rest sourced from reference TRBV29-1 and TRBJ1-2, is SAVISQKPSRDICQRGTSLTIQCQVDSQVTMMFWYRQQPGQSLTLIATANQGSEATYESGFVIDKFPISRPNLTFSTLTVSNMSPEDSSIYLCSGRELYGYTFGSGTRLTVV.

The chain has TRBV24-1 and TRBJ2-3; weak D call: TRBD2 (6 bases). Trimming cost V 9 bases and J 4 bases, with 7 bases left between them. Germline CDR1 KGHDR, CDR2 SFDVKD. This CDR3 spans 11 amino acids. Here the CDR3 reads CATSGADTQYF. The CDR3 coding sequence is TGTGCCACCTCGGGGGCAGATACGCAGTATTTT.

The chain employs TRBV2 and TRBJ1-5; D remains ambiguous. The V and J ends lost 6 bases and 6 bases respectively, with 15 bases between them. The germline V gene has CDR1 SNHLY and CDR2 FYNNEI. The CDR3 spans 14 residues. CDR3 in amino acids: CASRADPAGQPQHF. For the CDR3, the DNA is TGTGCCAGCAGGGCGGACCCCGCAGGTCAGCCCCAGCATTTT.

The genes are TRBV7-3 and TRBJ2-5, with D unclear. The CDR3 extends over 17 amino acids. Trimming cost V 1 base and J 7 bases, with 22 bases left between them. Germline CDR1 is SGHTA and CDR2 is FQGTGA. CDR3 loop: CASSLIGRRPDLGTQYF. As DNA, the CDR3 is TGTGCCAGCAGCTTAATTGGACGTAGGCCGGACCTAGGGACCCAGTACTTC.

The CDR3 spells CAWSERRREQFF. CDR3 DNA sequence: TGTGCCTGGAGTGAGCGAAGGCGTGAGCAGTTCTTC. The chain couples TRBV30 to TRBJ2-1; no firm D call. The CDR3 spans 12 residues. Germline-derived CDR1 and CDR2 are GTSNPN and SVGIG (reference sequence). The germline V and J ends were trimmed by 1 base and 9 bases, with 10 bases remaining between them. Full variable domain (missing parts from reference TRBV30 and TRBJ2-1): SQTIHQWPATLVQPVGSPLSLECTVEGTSNPNLYWYRQAAGRGLQLLFYSVGIGQISSEVPQNLSASRPQDRQFILSSKKLLLSDSGFYLCAWSERRREQFFGPGTRLTVL.

The J gene is TRBJ1-2, the V gene TRBV6-1, with a possible D match to TRBD1 (6 bases). The germline gives CDR1 MNHNS, CDR2 SASEGT. This CDR3 has 13 residues. V lost 3 bases and J lost 8, with 13 bases in between. CDR3 loop: CASSEARGSGYTF. The CDR3 nucleotides are TGTGCCAGCAGTGAGGCCAGGGGATCCGGCTACACCTTC.

The genes are TRBV6-5 and TRBJ1-2; 7 bases fit TRBD1. Germline V gene lookup returns CDR1 MNHEY and CDR2 SVGAGI. The length of the CDR3 is 15 residues. The V gene end was trimmed by 4 bases and the J gene end by 5 bases; junction bases not matched to a gene: 10. CDR3 region: CASSFLRDSTYGYTF. CDR3 nucleotides: TGTGCCAGCAGTTTCCTCCGGGACAGCACTTATGGCTACACCTTC.

This rearrangement joins TRBV5-6 to TRBJ1-4; D might be TRBD1 (6 bases). This CDR3 has 17 residues. CDR1 is SGHDT, CDR2 YYEEEE, per germline. Trimming stripped 2 bases from V and 0 bases from J, with 14 bases between. For the CDR3, the DNA is TGTGCCAGCAGCTTATTAGGGGGACAAGCAACTAATGAAAAACTGTTTTTT. Protein sequence: CASSLLGGQATNEKLFF. Based on the CDR3 plus reference TRBV5-6 and TRBJ1-4, the full variable domain is DAGVTQSPTHLIKTRGQQVTLRCSPKSGHDTVSWYQQALGQGPQFIFQYYEEEERQRGNFPDRFSGHQFPNYSSELNVNALLLGDSALYLCASSLLGGQATNEKLFFGSGTQLSVL.

The J gene is TRBJ1-6, the V gene TRBV19; no firm D call. From germline, CDR1 is LNHDA and CDR2 SQIVND (reference sequence). The CDR3 runs 13 residues. The germline V and J ends were trimmed by 6 bases and 7 bases, with 10 bases remaining between them. The CDR3 bases are TGTGCCAGTAGCTCGACGGGGAATTCACCCCTCCACTTT. Protein sequence: CASSSTGNSPLHF.

The chain carries TRBV10-1 and TRBJ2-7; D remains ambiguous. This CDR3 has 9 amino acids. V shed 10 bases and J shed 2 bases, with 3 bases lying between them. The germline V gene encodes CDR1 WNHNN and CDR2 SYGVQD (reference sequence). CDR3 bases: TGCGCCACAACCTACGAGCAGTACTTC. It yields the protein CATTYEQYF.

This rearrangement joins TRBV6-5 to TRBJ2-4; TRBD1 matches at 7 bases. Trimming took 6 bases from V and 4 from J; bases not matched to a gene: 3. This CDR3 spans 13 amino acids. CDR1 MNHEY and CDR2 SVGAGI come from the germline V gene. The CDR3 sequence: CASRQGQKNIQYF. The CDR3 DNA sequence: TGTGCCAGCAGGCAGGGACAGAAAAACATTCAGTACTTC.

About this clone: Other DNA sequences in this sample translate to the same CDR3. The chain couples TRBV19 to TRBJ1-5; D gene uncertain. Germline V gene sequence: CDR1 LNHDA, CDR2 SQIVND (reference sequence). The CDR3 covers 12 residues. With 0 bases removed from V and 7 bases from J, the gap between germline ends came to 4 bases. The CDR3 region is CASSIEGQPQHF. The CDR3 DNA reads as TGTGCCAGTAGTATAGAGGGACAGCCCCAGCATTTT.